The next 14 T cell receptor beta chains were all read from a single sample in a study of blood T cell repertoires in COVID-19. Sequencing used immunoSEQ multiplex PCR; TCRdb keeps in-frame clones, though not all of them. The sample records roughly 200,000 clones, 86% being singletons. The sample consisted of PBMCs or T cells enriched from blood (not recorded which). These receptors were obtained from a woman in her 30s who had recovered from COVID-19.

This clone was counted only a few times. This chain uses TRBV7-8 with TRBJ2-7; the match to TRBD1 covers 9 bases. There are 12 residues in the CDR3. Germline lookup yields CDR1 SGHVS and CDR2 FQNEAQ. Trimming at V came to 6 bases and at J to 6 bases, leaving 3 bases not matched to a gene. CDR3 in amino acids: CASSWDRAEQYF. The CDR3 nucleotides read TGTGCCAGCAGTTGGGACAGGGCCGAGCAGTACTTC.

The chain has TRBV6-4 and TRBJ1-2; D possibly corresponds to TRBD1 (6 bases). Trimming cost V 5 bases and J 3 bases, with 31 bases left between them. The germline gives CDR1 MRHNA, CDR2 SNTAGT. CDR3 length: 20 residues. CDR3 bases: TGTGCCAGCAGTCCCCCCTCTCGTCAAATCGGACAGATCTGGGACTATGGCTACACCTTC. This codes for CASSPPSRQIGQIWDYGYTF.

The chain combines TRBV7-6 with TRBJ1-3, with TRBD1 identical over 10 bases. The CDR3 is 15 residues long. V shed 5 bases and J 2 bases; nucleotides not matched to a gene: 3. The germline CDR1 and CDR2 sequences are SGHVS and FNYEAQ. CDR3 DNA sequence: TGTGCCAGCAGCCCCGGACAGGGGGCTGGAAACACCATATATTTT. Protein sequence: CASSPGQGAGNTIYF.

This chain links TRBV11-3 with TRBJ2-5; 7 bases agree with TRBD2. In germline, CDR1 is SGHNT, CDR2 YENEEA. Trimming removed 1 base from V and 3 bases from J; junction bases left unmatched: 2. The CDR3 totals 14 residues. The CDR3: CASSLGLAEETQYF. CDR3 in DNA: TGTGCCAGCAGCTTAGGGCTAGCGGAAGAGACCCAGTACTTC.

CDR3: CASSLRQGLPGELFF. The CDR3 DNA follows: TGTGCCAGCAGTTTAAGACAGGGATTACCCGGGGAGCTGTTTTTT. This chain joins TRBV27 and TRBJ2-2; TRBD1 matches at 7 bases. The V gene end was trimmed by 2 bases and the J gene end by 6 bases; junction bases not matched to a gene: 6. The CDR3 covers 15 residues. Germline values: CDR1 MNHEY, CDR2 SMNVEV (reference sequence).

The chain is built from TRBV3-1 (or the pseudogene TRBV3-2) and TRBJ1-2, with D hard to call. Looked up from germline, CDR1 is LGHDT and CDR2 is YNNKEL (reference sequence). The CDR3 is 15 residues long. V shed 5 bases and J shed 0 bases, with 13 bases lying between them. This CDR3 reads CASSSWETSNYGYTF. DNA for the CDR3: TGTGCCAGCAGCTCTTGGGAGACATCTAACTATGGCTACACCTTC.

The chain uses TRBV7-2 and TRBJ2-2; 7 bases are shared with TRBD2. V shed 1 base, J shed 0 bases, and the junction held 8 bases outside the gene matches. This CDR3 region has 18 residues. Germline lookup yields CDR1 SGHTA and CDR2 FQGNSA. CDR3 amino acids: CASSLVGGSGPNTGELFF. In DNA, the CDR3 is TGTGCCAGCAGCTTAGTCGGGGGGAGCGGGCCGAACACCGGGGAGCTGTTTTTT.

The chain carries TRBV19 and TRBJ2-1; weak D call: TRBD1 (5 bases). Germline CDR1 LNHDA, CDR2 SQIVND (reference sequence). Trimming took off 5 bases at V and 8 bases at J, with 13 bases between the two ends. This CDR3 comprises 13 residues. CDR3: CASSAQGGYEQFF. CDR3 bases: TGTGCCAGTAGTGCCCAGGGCGGTTATGAGCAGTTCTTC.

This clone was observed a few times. The CDR3 loop reads CASSLASSHEQFF. The CDR3 DNA sequence: TGTGCCAGCAGCTTAGCTAGTTCTCATGAGCAGTTCTTC. V is TRBV7-2 and J is TRBJ2-1, with no clear D. The CDR3 extends over 13 amino acids. Trimming pared 0 bases from V and 8 bases from J, leaving 8 bases between. In germline, CDR1 is SGHTA, CDR2 FQGNSA.

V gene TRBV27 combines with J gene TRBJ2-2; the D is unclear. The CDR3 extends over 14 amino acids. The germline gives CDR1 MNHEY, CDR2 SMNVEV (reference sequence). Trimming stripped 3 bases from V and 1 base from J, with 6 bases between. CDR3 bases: TGTGCCAGCAGTTTGCGGTGGAACACCGGGGAGCTGTTTTTT. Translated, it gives CASSLRWNTGELFF.

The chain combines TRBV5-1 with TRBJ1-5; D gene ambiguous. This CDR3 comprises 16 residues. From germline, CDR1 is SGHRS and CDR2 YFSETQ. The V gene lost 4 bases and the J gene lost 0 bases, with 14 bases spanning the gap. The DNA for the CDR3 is TGCGCCAGCAGCCCAGACTTTTTATATAGCAATCAGCCCCAGCATTTT. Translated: CASSPDFLYSNQPQHF.

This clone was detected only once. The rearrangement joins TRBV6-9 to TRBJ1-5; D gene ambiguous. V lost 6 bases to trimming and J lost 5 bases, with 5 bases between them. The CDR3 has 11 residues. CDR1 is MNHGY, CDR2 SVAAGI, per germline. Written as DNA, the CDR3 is TGTGCCAGCAGACAGCATCAGCCCCAGCATTTT. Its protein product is CASRQHQPQHF.

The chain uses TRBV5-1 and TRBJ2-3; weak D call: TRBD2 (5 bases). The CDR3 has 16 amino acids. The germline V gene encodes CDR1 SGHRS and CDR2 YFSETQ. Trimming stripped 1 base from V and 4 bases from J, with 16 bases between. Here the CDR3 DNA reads TGCGCCAGCAGCTTGAGGTGGAGAGGAGGCCCAGATACGCAGTATTTT. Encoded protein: CASSLRWRGGPDTQYF. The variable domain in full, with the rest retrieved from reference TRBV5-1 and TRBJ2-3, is KAGVTQTPRYLIKTRGQQVTLSCSPISGHRSVSWYQQTPGQGLQFLFEYFSETQRNKGNFPGRFSGRQFSNSRSEMNVSTLELGDSALYLCASSLRWRGGPDTQYFGPGTRLTVL.

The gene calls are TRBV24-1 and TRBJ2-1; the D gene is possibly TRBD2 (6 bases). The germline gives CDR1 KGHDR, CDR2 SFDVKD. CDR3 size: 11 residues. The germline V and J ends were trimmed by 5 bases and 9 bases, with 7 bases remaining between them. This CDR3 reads CATSGGTEQFF. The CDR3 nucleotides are TGTGCCACCAGTGGCGGGACTGAGCAGTTCTTC.